The T cell receptor (beta chain) under discussion was sequenced for a study of blood T cell repertoires in COVID-19. The table came from immunoSEQ multiplex PCR; TCRdb's copy has only in-frame clones and leaves some out. Of 300,000 to 400,000 clones in the sample, roughly nine tenths were seen once. This clone was seen just once. Trimming cost V 6 bases and J 0 bases, with 13 bases left between them. Per germline, CDR1 MNHEY and CDR2 SMNVEV (reference sequence). The CDR3 loop spans 15 amino acids. This chain uses TRBV27 with TRBJ2-3; D is unclear. This TCR came from a woman between 25 and 40 years old with COVID-19, enrolled during active disease. Sequenced input: peripheral blood. For the CDR3, the DNA is TGTGCCAGCAGCTCAGCATCAGGCAGCACAGATACGCAGTATTTT. Protein sequence: CASSSASGSTDTQYF.